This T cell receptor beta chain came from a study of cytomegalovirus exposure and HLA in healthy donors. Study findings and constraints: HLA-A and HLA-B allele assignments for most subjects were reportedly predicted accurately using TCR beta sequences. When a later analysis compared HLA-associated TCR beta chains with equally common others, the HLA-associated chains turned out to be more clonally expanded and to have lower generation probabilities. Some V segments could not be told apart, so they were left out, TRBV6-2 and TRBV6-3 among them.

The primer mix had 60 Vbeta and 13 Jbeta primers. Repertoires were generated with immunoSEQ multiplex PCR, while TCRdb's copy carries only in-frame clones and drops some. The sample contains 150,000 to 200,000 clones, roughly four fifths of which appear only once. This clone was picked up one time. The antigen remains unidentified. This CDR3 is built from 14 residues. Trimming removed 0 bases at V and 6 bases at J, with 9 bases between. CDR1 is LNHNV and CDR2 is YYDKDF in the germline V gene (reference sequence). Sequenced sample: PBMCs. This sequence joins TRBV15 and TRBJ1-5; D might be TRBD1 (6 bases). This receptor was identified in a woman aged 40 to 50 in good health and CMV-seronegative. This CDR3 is CATSRDLGGQPQHF. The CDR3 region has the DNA TGTGCCACCAGCAGAGATTTAGGGGGTCAGCCCCAGCATTTT. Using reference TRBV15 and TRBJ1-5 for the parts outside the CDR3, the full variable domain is DAMVIQNPRYQVTQFGKPVTLSCSQTLNHNVMYWYQQKSSQAPKLLFHYYDKDFNNEADTPDNFQSRRPNTSFCFLDIRSPGLGDTAMYLCATSRDLGGQPQHFGDGTRLSIL.